This T cell receptor (beta chain) was retrieved from a study of T cells in Graves' hyperthyroidism and ophthalmopathy. Looking at the study overall: Peripheral blood samples were taken at initial diagnosis, prior to any treatment. Findings and limits, study-wide: Blood also carried most thyroid clonotypes expanded above 0.001.

PBMCs stemmed from 10 ml fresh peripheral blood. What was amplified from RNA transcripts were TCR beta CDR3 regions. HTBI primers were the set used in a first-round RT-PCR of the TCR CDR3. TCRdb ran MiXCR on the multiplex PCR reads and lists one entry per CDR3 protein. The sample records fewer than 400,000 distinct CDR3 sequences, around 15% being singletons. This CDR3 has 17 residues. Per germline, CDR1 DFQATT and CDR2 SNEGSKA (reference sequence). The trim removed 6 bases at V and 3 bases at J, leaving 16 bases unmatched. This clonotype has at least ten counts. Its antigen is not known. Source material: blood. This sequence was found in a man between 45 and 60 years old with Graves' ophthalmopathy. The chain has TRBV20-1 and TRBJ2-7; 11 bases line up with TRBD2. The CDR3 DNA sequence: TGCAGTGCGGGAGTAGCGGGAGGGCCCGAAGCCTTCTACGAGCAGTACTTC. Encoded protein: CSAGVAGGPEAFYEQYF.